Listed below are T cell receptor beta chains from one sample, sequenced in a study of cytomegalovirus exposure and HLA in healthy donors. Assay used: immunoSEQ multiplex PCR; TCRdb lists only in-frame clones, some missing. The table has 110,000 or so clones, roughly four fifths seen once. The sequenced sample was PBMCs. The receptors were sampled from a man aged 35 to 55 in good health and CMV-seronegative. The CDR3 runs from the conserved cysteine through the conserved F or W. A D gene is named only where the DNA matches it firmly. A clone size is listed for some rows: how often the clone was seen (once, few, many), or a class if it is expanded.

J gene: TRBJ2-5; CDR3 length: 15; D gene: .; clone size: once; V gene: TRBV7-2; CDR3 DNA: TGTGCCAGCGACTTGGGGGCAGCCCGTAGAGAGACCCAGTACTTC; CDR3 protein: CASDLGAARRETQYF
J gene: TRBJ1-5; CDR3 length: 13; D gene: TRBD1; clone size: .; V gene: TRBV19; CDR3 DNA: TGTGCCAGTGGGGACAGGGACGGTCAGCCCCAGCATTTT; CDR3 protein: CASGDRDGQPQHF
J gene: TRBJ2-7; CDR3 length: 13; D gene: TRBD1; clone size: .; V gene: TRBV27; CDR3 DNA: TGTGCCAGCCGAGGGACAGTTCCCTACGAGCAGTACTTC; CDR3 protein: CASRGTVPYEQYF
J gene: TRBJ2-7; CDR3 length: 14; D gene: .; clone size: .; V gene: TRBV5-1; CDR3 DNA: TGCGCCAGCAGCTTGGCGGGGACTGCCTACGAGCAGTACTTC; CDR3 protein: CASSLAGTAYEQYF
J gene: TRBJ2-1; CDR3 length: 16; D gene: .; clone size: .; V gene: TRBV5-1; CDR3 DNA: TGCGCCAGCAGCCTCGGACTCACCCTCTCCTACAATGAGCAGTTCTTC; CDR3 protein: CASSLGLTLSYNEQFF
J gene: TRBJ2-2; CDR3 length: 15; D gene: TRBD1; clone size: few; V gene: TRBV6-5; CDR3 DNA: TGTGCCAGCAGCCTATGGACAGGGGACACCGGGGAGCTGTTTTTT; CDR3 protein: CASSLWTGDTGELFF
J gene: TRBJ1-2; CDR3 length: 15; D gene: .; clone size: .; V gene: TRBV28; CDR3 DNA: TGTGCCAGCAGTAACCAGGGATTCCTTGCCGGTGGCTACACCTTC; CDR3 protein: CASSNQGFLAGGYTF
J gene: TRBJ1-1; CDR3 length: 11; D gene: .; clone size: few; V gene: TRBV29-1; CDR3 DNA: TGCAGCGCGACAGAGAACACTGAAGCTTTCTTT; CDR3 protein: CSATENTEAFF
J gene: TRBJ2-6; CDR3 length: 13; D gene: .; clone size: few; V gene: TRBV5-1; CDR3 DNA: TGCGCCAGCAGAACCGGTGGGGCCAACGGCCTGACTTTC; CDR3 protein: CASRTGGANGLTF
J gene: TRBJ2-1; CDR3 length: 15; D gene: .; clone size: .; V gene: TRBV5-1; CDR3 DNA: TGCGCCAGCAGCTTGGTCGGGGGGCGGTACAATGAGCAGTTCTTC; CDR3 protein: CASSLVGGRYNEQFF
J gene: TRBJ1-1; CDR3 length: 13; D gene: .; clone size: .; V gene: TRBV2; CDR3 DNA: TGTGCCAGCAGTGCTCCCCTATCAGGGATAGCTTTCTTT; CDR3 protein: CASSAPLSGIAFF
J gene: TRBJ2-3; CDR3 length: 15; D gene: TRBD2; clone size: .; V gene: TRBV30; CDR3 DNA: TGTGCCTGGAGTTCATTAGCGGGGTGGGGGGATACGCAGTATTTT; CDR3 protein: CAWSSLAGWGDTQYF
J gene: TRBJ2-7; CDR3 length: 18; D gene: TRBD2; clone size: .; V gene: TRBV27; CDR3 DNA: TGTGCCAGCAGTTTCTCGGGACTAGCGGGAGTATCTGGCCACGAGCAGTACTTC; CDR3 protein: CASSFSGLAGVSGHEQYF
J gene: TRBJ2-1; CDR3 length: 13; D gene: .; clone size: .; V gene: TRBV5-1; CDR3 DNA: TGCGCCAGCAGCTTGGTAGAAAACAATGAGCAGTTCTTC; CDR3 protein: CASSLVENNEQFF
J gene: TRBJ2-2; CDR3 length: 15; D gene: .; clone size: .; V gene: TRBV21-1; CDR3 DNA: TGTGCCAGCAGCCGAGGGACTAGTGTTCTGGGGGAGCTGTTTTTT; CDR3 protein: CASSRGTSVLGELFF
J gene: TRBJ1-2; CDR3 length: 14; D gene: .; clone size: .; V gene: TRBV5-1; CDR3 DNA: TGCGCCAGCAGCCCTTTCGGGACTGAAAGGGGCTACACCTTC; CDR3 protein: CASSPFGTERGYTF
J gene: TRBJ2-2; CDR3 length: 15; D gene: TRBD2; clone size: .; V gene: TRBV30; CDR3 DNA: TGTGCCTGGAGCTCACTAGCGGGGAACACCGGGGAGCTGTTTTTT; CDR3 protein: CAWSSLAGNTGELFF
J gene: TRBJ2-3; CDR3 length: 15; D gene: TRBD2; clone size: .; V gene: TRBV5-4; CDR3 DNA: TGTGCCAGCAGATTGACTAGCGGATTCACAGATACGCAGTATTTT; CDR3 protein: CASRLTSGFTDTQYF
J gene: TRBJ2-6; CDR3 length: 16; D gene: .; clone size: .; V gene: TRBV5-1; CDR3 DNA: TGCGCCAGCAGCTTGGCCCTTAACTCTGGGGCCAACGGCCTGACTTTC; CDR3 protein: CASSLALNSGANGLTF
J gene: TRBJ1-4; CDR3 length: 14; D gene: .; clone size: .; V gene: TRBV29-1; CDR3 DNA: TGCAGCGTTAGATTGGGGGCCACTAATGAAAAACTGTTTTTT; CDR3 protein: CSVRLGATNEKLFF
J gene: TRBJ2-2; CDR3 length: 20; D gene: TRBD2; clone size: once; V gene: TRBV4-2; CDR3 DNA: TGTGCCAGCAGCCAAGGCCCTATAATGGCGGGAGGCTCGAACACCGGGGAGCTGTTTTTT; CDR3 protein: CASSQGPIMAGGSNTGELFF
J gene: TRBJ1-3; CDR3 length: 14; D gene: .; clone size: .; V gene: TRBV6-6; CDR3 DNA: TGTGCCAGCAGGAAAGCAGGGGCCGGAAACACCATATATTTT; CDR3 protein: CASRKAGAGNTIYF
J gene: TRBJ2-6; CDR3 length: 16; D gene: .; clone size: once; V gene: TRBV19; CDR3 DNA: TGTGCCAGTAGTATTGGCCGATTCTCTGGGGCCAACGGCCTGACTTTC; CDR3 protein: CASSIGRFSGANGLTF
J gene: TRBJ1-5; CDR3 length: 14; D gene: .; clone size: .; V gene: TRBV25-1; CDR3 DNA: TGTGCCAGCAGTGACCAGGGCTTTAATCAGCCCCAGCATTTT; CDR3 protein: CASSDQGFNQPQHF
J gene: TRBJ2-7; CDR3 length: 14; D gene: TRBD1; clone size: .; V gene: TRBV27; CDR3 DNA: TGTGCCAGCAGTTTGATGGGACAGGGTTTCGAGCAGTACTTC; CDR3 protein: CASSLMGQGFEQYF
J gene: TRBJ2-7; CDR3 length: 14; D gene: TRBD2; clone size: .; V gene: TRBV5-1; CDR3 DNA: TGCGCCAGCAGCTTTGCCGCGGGAGCCTACGAGCAGTACTTC; CDR3 protein: CASSFAAGAYEQYF
J gene: TRBJ2-5; CDR3 length: 11; D gene: .; clone size: few; V gene: TRBV2; CDR3 DNA: TGTGCCAGCAACTACCAAGAGACCCAGTACTTC; CDR3 protein: CASNYQETQYF
J gene: TRBJ1-1; CDR3 length: 16; D gene: TRBD1; clone size: .; V gene: TRBV19; CDR3 DNA: TGTGCCAGTAGTACCCGGGACAGGGGACGGGACACTGAAGCTTTCTTT; CDR3 protein: CASSTRDRGRDTEAFF
J gene: TRBJ2-5; CDR3 length: 14; D gene: .; clone size: .; V gene: TRBV5-1; CDR3 DNA: TGCGCCAGCAGCCCTCAGACAGTTCAAGAGACCCAGTACTTC; CDR3 protein: CASSPQTVQETQYF
J gene: TRBJ1-1; CDR3 length: 15; D gene: .; clone size: .; V gene: TRBV6-5; CDR3 DNA: TGTGCCAGCAGCCCGAGGGACACCCTGAACACTGAAGCTTTCTTT; CDR3 protein: CASSPRDTLNTEAFF
J gene: TRBJ1-2; CDR3 length: 17; D gene: TRBD1; clone size: once; V gene: TRBV7-8; CDR3 DNA: TGTGCCAGCAGCTTCGACCCGGGACAGGGAAATAACTATGGCTACACCTTC; CDR3 protein: CASSFDPGQGNNYGYTF
J gene: TRBJ1-1; CDR3 length: 14; D gene: .; clone size: .; V gene: TRBV4-3; CDR3 DNA: TGCGCCAGCAGCCAAGCATGGGGGCAGGAGGAAGCTTTCTTT; CDR3 protein: CASSQAWGQEEAFF
J gene: TRBJ2-1; CDR3 length: 11; D gene: .; clone size: .; V gene: TRBV5-8; CDR3 DNA: TGTGCCAGCAGCTTTTACTATGAGCAGTTCTTC; CDR3 protein: CASSFYYEQFF
J gene: TRBJ1-4; CDR3 length: 14; D gene: .; clone size: .; V gene: TRBV2; CDR3 DNA: TGTGCCAGCAGTGAGGCAGGGGTTTATGAAAAACTGTTTTTT; CDR3 protein: CASSEAGVYEKLFF
J gene: TRBJ2-4; CDR3 length: 13; D gene: .; clone size: .; V gene: TRBV10-3; CDR3 DNA: TGTGCCATCAGACCTACAGGGGGGGACAGTCAGTACTTC; CDR3 protein: CAIRPTGGDSQYF
J gene: TRBJ2-1; CDR3 length: 17; D gene: .; clone size: .; V gene: TRBV15; CDR3 DNA: TGTGCCACCAGCAGGGACAACAGGCGGACCTCCTACAATGAGCAGTTCTTC; CDR3 protein: CATSRDNRRTSYNEQFF
J gene: TRBJ2-7; CDR3 length: 14; D gene: TRBD1; clone size: .; V gene: TRBV5-1; CDR3 DNA: TGCGCCAGCAGCCTAACAGGGACAGGTAACGAGCAGTACTTC; CDR3 protein: CASSLTGTGNEQYF
J gene: TRBJ2-1; CDR3 length: 16; D gene: TRBD2; clone size: .; V gene: TRBV4-1; CDR3 DNA: TGCGCCAGCAGCCAGGGGACTAGCGGGAGGTGGGTTGAGCAGTTCTTC; CDR3 protein: CASSQGTSGRWVEQFF
J gene: TRBJ1-2; CDR3 length: 13; D gene: TRBD1; clone size: .; V gene: TRBV11-2; CDR3 DNA: TGTGCCAGCAGCCATGGACAGGGGAATGGCTACACCTTC; CDR3 protein: CASSHGQGNGYTF
J gene: TRBJ1-4; CDR3 length: 14; D gene: .; clone size: .; V gene: TRBV28; CDR3 DNA: TGTGCCAGCAGTTTTTACCGGTTGGATGAAAAACTGTTTTTT; CDR3 protein: CASSFYRLDEKLFF
J gene: TRBJ2-7; CDR3 length: 13; D gene: TRBD2; clone size: .; V gene: TRBV9; CDR3 DNA: TGTGCCAGCAGCGCGGGACTAGCGGATGAGCAGTACTTC; CDR3 protein: CASSAGLADEQYF
J gene: TRBJ2-6; CDR3 length: 14; D gene: TRBD1; clone size: .; V gene: TRBV7-2; CDR3 DNA: TGTGCCAGCAGCTCGGGACAGGGCTCGACCGGCCTGACTTTC; CDR3 protein: CASSSGQGSTGLTF
J gene: TRBJ1-2; CDR3 length: 16; D gene: TRBD1; clone size: once; V gene: TRBV6-6; CDR3 DNA: TGTGCCAGCAGAATCGACAAGGGACAGGGGATGAGTGGCTACACCTTC; CDR3 protein: CASRIDKGQGMSGYTF
J gene: TRBJ2-5; CDR3 length: 13; D gene: .; clone size: .; V gene: TRBV5-4; CDR3 DNA: TGTGCCAGCAGCTTGGGGGGCCGAGAGACCCAGTACTTC; CDR3 protein: CASSLGGRETQYF
J gene: TRBJ2-4; CDR3 length: 14; D gene: TRBD1; clone size: .; V gene: TRBV12-5; CDR3 DNA: TGTGCTAGTGGTTGGGGGACAGGGGGAAACATTCAGTACTTC; CDR3 protein: CASGWGTGGNIQYF
J gene: TRBJ2-7; CDR3 length: 15; D gene: TRBD2; clone size: .; V gene: TRBV6-4; CDR3 DNA: TGTGCCAGCAGTGACTCCCTGACTCTAGCGGACGAGCAGTACTTC; CDR3 protein: CASSDSLTLADEQYF
J gene: TRBJ2-5; CDR3 length: 15; D gene: TRBD2; clone size: .; V gene: TRBV7-7; CDR3 DNA: TGTGCCAGCAGCGCCGGACTAGCGGGGCAAGAGACCCAGTACTTC; CDR3 protein: CASSAGLAGQETQYF
J gene: TRBJ2-6; CDR3 length: 18; D gene: .; clone size: .; V gene: TRBV7-8; CDR3 DNA: TGTGCCAGCAGCTTATTTTCGACAACCTACTCTGGGGCCAACGGCCTGACTTTC; CDR3 protein: CASSLFSTTYSGANGLTF